The next 2 T cell receptor beta chains were all read from a single sample in a study of CD8 T cells in ankylosing spondylitis. TCRdb called the 5' RACE reads again in MiXCR, with one record for every CDR3 protein. This table has around 130,000 distinct CDR3 sequences, approximately 9.7% appearing once. The sequenced sample consisted of blood, either unsorted or a sorted T cell fraction (not recorded which). Source of these receptors: a male donor with ankylosing spondylitis or in good health (not recorded which).

This clonotype was found many times. The chain employs TRBV5-5 and TRBJ2-3, with TRBD2 matching 11 bases. Germline V lookup: CDR1 SGHKS, CDR2 YYEKEE (reference sequence). The junction had 3 bases not matched to a gene; V was cut back by 2 bases and J by 1 base. The CDR3 loop spans 16 amino acids. The CDR3 DNA is TGTGCCAGCAGCTTACTAGCGGGAGTGGGCACAGATACGCAGTATTTT. It encodes CASSLLAGVGTDTQYF.

The chain has TRBV28 and TRBJ1-5, with 7 bases aligning to TRBD1. The length of the CDR3 is 16 residues. In germline, CDR1 is MDHEN, CDR2 SYDVKM. V shed 7 bases, J shed 0 bases, and the junction held 9 bases outside the gene matches. CDR3: CASKRPGQYSNQPQHF. CDR3 DNA: TGTGCCAGCAAACGACCGGGACAGTATAGCAATCAGCCCCAGCATTTT.